Listed below are T cell receptor beta chains from one sample, sequenced in a study of blood T cell repertoires in COVID-19. Sequencing was performed with immunoSEQ multiplex PCR; in TCRdb, only in-frame clones are kept and a portion is missing. This sample has 79,000 or so clones, with more than 75% found just once. Sequencing was performed on peripheral blood. These receptors all come from a man aged 60-69 years with COVID-19, enrolled during active disease. CDR3s include the opening cysteine and the closing phenylalanine or tryptophan. Fields, in order: V gene, J gene, CDR3 protein.

V: TRBV5-1
J: TRBJ2-2
CDR3: CASSFQGARSELFF

V: TRBV21-1
J: TRBJ2-5
CDR3: CASSIWQKETQYF

V: TRBV19
J: TRBJ2-6
CDR3: CASSIAGGTGFGANVLTF

V: TRBV15
J: TRBJ2-1
CDR3: CATSSLERGANEQFF

V: TRBV18
J: TRBJ2-7
CDR3: CASSPTSDPYEQYF

V: TRBV6-5
J: TRBJ2-3
CDR3: CASSFSMLAGTDTQYF

V: TRBV5-1
J: TRBJ1-1
CDR3: CASTEGALNTEAFF

V: TRBV11-2
J: TRBJ1-2
CDR3: CASSSIRTGSNYGYTF

V: TRBV7-3
J: TRBJ1-1
CDR3: CASTDDRNTEAFF

V: TRBV18
J: TRBJ2-3
CDR3: CASSPGTGTDTQYF

V: TRBV2
J: TRBJ1-2
CDR3: CASSEQGYGYTF

V: TRBV29-1
J: TRBJ1-2
CDR3: CSVAIGDGYTF

V: TRBV6-1
J: TRBJ1-5
CDR3: CASSDQGDSFQPQHF

V: TRBV28
J: TRBJ1-6
CDR3: CASINLGTGGDSPLHF

V: TRBV30
J: TRBJ2-3
CDR3: CAWNIAGFTDTQYF

V: TRBV3-1/TRBV3-2
J: TRBJ2-2
CDR3: CASSFTLRGTGELFF

V: TRBV15
J: TRBJ2-2
CDR3: CATSRGGDLNTGELFF

V: TRBV9
J: TRBJ2-2
CDR3: CASNYRGVAGELFF

V: TRBV5-4
J: TRBJ1-1
CDR3: CASSSENTEAFF

V: TRBV5-1
J: TRBJ1-2
CDR3: CASSLADEGYGYTF

V: TRBV19
J: TRBJ1-1
CDR3: CVSWDYLNTEAFF

V: TRBV5-1
J: TRBJ1-5
CDR3: CASSLYGGRGQPQHF

V: TRBV6-2/TRBV6-3
J: TRBJ1-2
CDR3: CASSYTGGYTF

V: TRBV6-5
J: TRBJ1-2
CDR3: CASSFWRGEDYGYTF

V: TRBV4-1
J: TRBJ1-1
CDR3: CASRPLGRRGTEAFF

V: TRBV5-1
J: TRBJ2-7
CDR3: CASSTRQGASYEQYF

V: TRBV2
J: TRBJ2-4
CDR3: CASLLNRQPTAKNIQYF

V: TRBV5-4
J: TRBJ1-1
CDR3: CASSRGGENTEAFF

V: TRBV6-6
J: TRBJ1-2
CDR3: CASSRNPGTGNYGYTF

V: TRBV2
J: TRBJ2-5
CDR3: CASRAGTSGGWVETQYF

V: TRBV19
J: TRBJ2-5
CDR3: CASSIRTSGSAETQYF

V: TRBV5-1
J: TRBJ2-2
CDR3: CASSRLGNGTGGTGELFF

V: TRBV7-5
J: TRBJ2-6
CDR3: CVRSIPQGFSGANVLTF

V: TRBV29-1
J: TRBJ2-1
CDR3: CSVSVGGALDEQFF

V: TRBV30
J: TRBJ1-3
CDR3: CAWIHRSTIYF

V: TRBV7-3
J: TRBJ1-1
CDR3: CASSDRTGLRNTEAFF

V: TRBV11-2
J: TRBJ2-3
CDR3: CASSLVSRGPVQDTQYF

V: TRBV5-1
J: TRBJ2-7
CDR3: CASSLSQGWGEQYF

V: TRBV24-1
J: TRBJ2-7
CDR3: CATESGVSDEQYF

V: TRBV11-2
J: TRBJ2-1
CDR3: CASSRIRRPRGEGGNEQFF

V: TRBV25-1
J: TRBJ2-5
CDR3: CASSGTGGRETQYF

V: TRBV2
J: TRBJ1-5
CDR3: CASSDVQTDQPQHF

V: TRBV5-4
J: TRBJ2-2
CDR3: CASTLGAGGILTGELFF

V: TRBV5-6
J: TRBJ1-4
CDR3: CASSLNGGGAGFF

V: TRBV5-1
J: TRBJ2-2
CDR3: CASSVGTLYTGELFF

V: TRBV11-3
J: TRBJ1-2
CDR3: CASSQDRGYGYTF

V: TRBV28
J: TRBJ1-2
CDR3: CASTPRGRGYTF

V: TRBV28
J: TRBJ1-2
CDR3: CASTSTGSYGYTF

V: TRBV3-1/TRBV3-2
J: TRBJ2-1
CDR3: CASSSAVGAHEQFF